This is a list of T cell receptor beta chains from one sample in a study of T cells after yellow fever vaccination. MiXCR was run by TCRdb on the 5' RACE reads, yielding one entry per CDR3 protein. The sample holds under 550,000 distinct CDR3 sequences, roughly 22% seen once. The sample was PBMCs, taken about 21 days after the first yellow fever vaccination. These receptors came from a man aged 18-30 years who received the YFV17D yellow fever vaccine. Each CDR3 is given with its conserved first and last residue. D genes are given only for firm matches. A clone size is listed for some rows: how often the clone was seen (once, few, many), or a class if it is expanded.

clone size: few; V gene: TRBV2; J gene: TRBJ1-2; D gene: TRBD1; CDR3 protein: CASLYLGQSYGYTF; CDR3 DNA: TGTGCCAGCCTTTATTTGGGACAGAGCTATGGCTACACCTTC
clone size: few; V gene: TRBV27; J gene: TRBJ2-6; D gene: NA; CDR3 protein: CASHKTEAGANVLTF; CDR3 DNA: TGTGCCAGCCATAAAACAGAAGCTGGGGCCAACGTCCTGACTTTC
clone size: few; V gene: TRBV19; J gene: TRBJ2-1; D gene: NA; CDR3 protein: CASSTQHGNEQFF; CDR3 DNA: TGTGCCAGTAGTACGCAGCACGGGAATGAGCAGTTCTTC
clone size: few; V gene: TRBV29-1; J gene: TRBJ1-2; D gene: NA; CDR3 protein: CSATLDRVYGYTF; CDR3 DNA: TGCAGCGCTACTCTCGACAGAGTCTATGGCTACACCTTC
clone size: NA; V gene: TRBV29-1; J gene: TRBJ2-3; D gene: TRBD1; CDR3 protein: CSVIFGTGADTQYF; CDR3 DNA: TGCAGCGTCATCTTCGGGACAGGGGCAGATACGCAGTATTTT
clone size: few; V gene: TRBV24-1; J gene: TRBJ1-2; D gene: NA; CDR3 protein: CAGVGFGGYTF; CDR3 DNA: TGTGCCGGAGTGGGTTTTGGGGGCTACACCTTC
clone size: NA; V gene: TRBV28; J gene: TRBJ1-1; D gene: NA; CDR3 protein: CASSAPTEAFF; CDR3 DNA: TGTGCCAGCAGCGCGCCCACTGAAGCTTTCTTT
clone size: many; V gene: TRBV7-9; J gene: TRBJ2-5; D gene: TRBD2; CDR3 protein: CASSGTGGETQYF; CDR3 DNA: TGTGCCAGCAGTGGGACGGGAGGAGAGACCCAGTACTTC
clone size: NA; V gene: TRBV5-1; J gene: TRBJ2-5; D gene: TRBD2; CDR3 protein: CASSLRGVHSQETQYF; CDR3 DNA: TGCGCCAGCAGCTTGCGGGGGGTCCACTCTCAAGAGACCCAGTACTTC
clone size: NA; V gene: TRBV7-9; J gene: TRBJ2-3; D gene: NA; CDR3 protein: CATTWVTDTQYF; CDR3 DNA: TGTGCCACCACCTGGGTCACAGATACGCAGTATTTT
clone size: NA; V gene: TRBV20-1; J gene: TRBJ2-6; D gene: TRBD1; CDR3 protein: CSARLWDRSGANVLTF; CDR3 DNA: TGCAGTGCTAGACTTTGGGACAGGTCCGGGGCCAACGTCCTGACTTTC
clone size: NA; V gene: TRBV21-1; J gene: TRBJ1-1; D gene: NA; CDR3 protein: CASSNNTAVTEAFF; CDR3 DNA: TGTGCCAGCAGCAATAACACAGCAGTAACTGAAGCTTTCTTT
clone size: NA; V gene: TRBV6-5; J gene: TRBJ1-1; D gene: NA; CDR3 protein: CASSYNRAQNTEAFF; CDR3 DNA: TGTGCCAGCAGTTACAACAGGGCTCAGAACACTGAAGCTTTCTTT
clone size: NA; V gene: TRBV7-2; J gene: TRBJ2-3; D gene: TRBD2; CDR3 protein: CASSFSGGQADTQYF; CDR3 DNA: TGTGCCAGCAGCTTTAGCGGGGGGCAGGCGGATACGCAGTATTTT
clone size: NA; V gene: TRBV29-1; J gene: TRBJ2-3; D gene: TRBD1; CDR3 protein: CSVSPGQVTDTQYF; CDR3 DNA: TGCAGCGTATCTCCGGGACAGGTCACAGATACGCAGTATTTT
clone size: NA; V gene: TRBV6-1; J gene: TRBJ2-1; D gene: NA; CDR3 protein: CASRGLSSYNEQFF; CDR3 DNA: TGTGCCAGCAGGGGCCTAAGCTCCTACAATGAGCAGTTCTTC
clone size: NA; V gene: TRBV15; J gene: TRBJ1-2; D gene: NA; CDR3 protein: CATSIGGTNYGYTF; CDR3 DNA: TGTGCCACCAGCATCGGGGGAACTAACTATGGCTACACCTTC
clone size: NA; V gene: TRBV20-1; J gene: TRBJ2-3; D gene: TRBD2; CDR3 protein: CSARAGGGADTQYF; CDR3 DNA: TGCAGTGCTAGAGCGGGCGGGGGGGCAGATACGCAGTATTTT
clone size: NA; V gene: TRBV7-3; J gene: TRBJ2-3; D gene: TRBD2; CDR3 protein: CARQGLGTSGGDSTDTQYF; CDR3 DNA: TGTGCCAGGCAGGGGTTGGGGACTAGCGGGGGAGATAGCACAGATACGCAGTATTTT
clone size: NA; V gene: TRBV3-1; J gene: TRBJ2-1; D gene: NA; CDR3 protein: CASSLTAGRYEQFF; CDR3 DNA: TGTGCCAGCAGCCTCACCGCAGGTAGATATGAGCAGTTCTTC
clone size: few; V gene: TRBV12-3/TRBV12-4; J gene: TRBJ2-2; D gene: NA; CDR3 protein: CASSFWLATGELFF; CDR3 DNA: TGTGCCAGCAGTTTTTGGCTAGCCACCGGGGAGCTGTTTTTT
clone size: NA; V gene: TRBV12-3/TRBV12-4; J gene: TRBJ2-3; D gene: NA; CDR3 protein: CASSHPAGPVDTQYF; CDR3 DNA: TGTGCCAGCAGCCACCCGGCGGGGCCCGTGGATACGCAGTATTTT
clone size: few; V gene: TRBV6-2/TRBV6-3; J gene: TRBJ2-5; D gene: TRBD2; CDR3 protein: CASSYPHGTSGGAGAEETQYF; CDR3 DNA: TGTGCCAGCAGTTACCCTCACGGGACTAGCGGGGGGGCCGGGGCGGAAGAGACCCAGTACTTC
clone size: few; V gene: TRBV7-9; J gene: TRBJ2-7; D gene: NA; CDR3 protein: CASSPARSRSYEQYF; CDR3 DNA: TGTGCCAGCAGCCCTGCGAGGTCCCGCTCCTACGAGCAGTACTTC
clone size: once; V gene: TRBV9; J gene: TRBJ2-7; D gene: TRBD2; CDR3 protein: CASSVEASGYYEQYF; CDR3 DNA: TGTGCCAGCAGCGTAGAGGCTAGCGGATACTACGAGCAGTACTTC
clone size: NA; V gene: TRBV4-1; J gene: TRBJ2-6; D gene: TRBD2; CDR3 protein: CASSQDQASGGAGANVLTF; CDR3 DNA: TGCGCCAGCAGCCAAGATCAGGCTAGCGGGGGGGCTGGGGCCAACGTCCTGACTTTC
clone size: many; V gene: TRBV5-1; J gene: TRBJ2-3; D gene: NA; CDR3 protein: CASNQGSGDTQYF; CDR3 DNA: TGCGCCAGCAATCAGGGTTCTGGAGATACGCAGTATTTT
clone size: NA; V gene: TRBV29-1; J gene: TRBJ2-1; D gene: NA; CDR3 protein: CSVEGSLAYNEQFF; CDR3 DNA: TGCAGCGTTGAAGGCAGCCTCGCCTACAATGAGCAGTTCTTC
clone size: NA; V gene: TRBV6-1; J gene: TRBJ2-2; D gene: NA; CDR3 protein: CASRPPGREGGELFF; CDR3 DNA: TGTGCCAGCAGGCCCCCGGGGCGAGAGGGCGGGGAGCTGTTTTTT
clone size: NA; V gene: TRBV7-9; J gene: TRBJ2-3; D gene: NA; CDR3 protein: CASWTPNTDTQYF; CDR3 DNA: TGTGCCAGCTGGACCCCGAACACAGATACGCAGTATTTT
clone size: few; V gene: TRBV5-1; J gene: TRBJ2-3; D gene: NA; CDR3 protein: CASSFWGGQTDTQYF; CDR3 DNA: TGCGCCAGCAGCTTTTGGGGGGGCCAAACAGATACGCAGTATTTT
clone size: few; V gene: TRBV29-1; J gene: TRBJ1-6; D gene: NA; CDR3 protein: CSVGEGRNSPLHF; CDR3 DNA: TGCAGCGTTGGCGAGGGGCGGAATTCACCCCTCCACTTT
clone size: many; V gene: TRBV14; J gene: TRBJ2-7; D gene: TRBD2; CDR3 protein: CASSQRGSYEQYF; CDR3 DNA: TGTGCCAGCAGCCAGCGGGGGAGCTACGAGCAGTACTTC
clone size: few; V gene: TRBV11-2; J gene: TRBJ2-7; D gene: NA; CDR3 protein: CASSLEKFPYEQYF; CDR3 DNA: TGTGCCAGCAGCTTAGAGAAGTTCCCCTACGAGCAGTACTTC
clone size: few; V gene: TRBV2; J gene: TRBJ2-3; D gene: NA; CDR3 protein: CASSGQGRTDTQYF; CDR3 DNA: TGTGCCAGCAGTGGGCAGGGGAGAACAGATACGCAGTATTTT
clone size: NA; V gene: TRBV7-2; J gene: TRBJ2-7; D gene: NA; CDR3 protein: CASSVTRQRQYF; CDR3 DNA: TGTGCCAGCAGCGTAACCCGACAGAGGCAGTACTTC
clone size: NA; V gene: TRBV20-1; J gene: TRBJ2-3; D gene: TRBD2; CDR3 protein: CSAPAGGSRDTQYF; CDR3 DNA: TGCAGTGCTCCCGCGGGGGGGTCTCGGGATACGCAGTATTTT
clone size: NA; V gene: TRBV18; J gene: TRBJ1-4; D gene: NA; CDR3 protein: CATAWGRDEKLFF; CDR3 DNA: TGTGCCACCGCCTGGGGGAGAGATGAAAAACTGTTTTTT
clone size: few; V gene: TRBV5-6; J gene: TRBJ1-3; D gene: NA; CDR3 protein: CASSLFGLTGNTIYF; CDR3 DNA: TGTGCCAGCAGCTTGTTCGGCCTCACAGGAAACACCATATATTTT